Described below is a single TCR beta chain sequence and its context. This clone was seen just once. Its antigen is not yet known. No much larger clone exists at a distance of one base, and base qualities are not known. This sample is drawn from a study of glioma-infiltrating T cells after dendritic cell vaccination (dated by TCRdb to 2016 to 2018). For the study in its entirety: The cohort comprised roughly 15 glioblastoma patients from Phase I and II dendritic cell vaccination trials, 9 newly diagnosed and 6 with recurrent disease. Autologous tumor lysate-pulsed dendritic cell vaccination was administered to the patients between 2003 and 2012. To make the vaccine, monocyte-derived dendritic cells were cultured for about seven days with IL-4 and GM-CSF and then pulsed overnight with autologous tumor lysate. Three intradermal dendritic cell vaccine injections were administered to patients at biweekly intervals in the arm below the axilla. In glioblastoma patients vaccinated with dendritic cells, deep sequencing of TCR beta CDR3 regions served to measure tumor-infiltrating lymphocyte content and to compare repertoires between tumor and blood. Survival after dendritic cell vaccination was correlated with TCR sequencing metrics, such as TIL content and the overlap between tumor and blood repertoires. The research as a whole found: Higher estimated pretreatment TIL content predicted longer time to progression and overall survival after dendritic cell vaccination. No direct relationship between TCR clonality and survival was found, suggesting a diverse polyclonal response may matter. The cohort was small and heterogeneous, few patients had complete blood and tumor sets, and even fewer had initial-recurrent tumor pairs. The response model built on TCR overlap across three groups was characterized as speculative, with prospective validation still needed.

CDR1 and CDR2, per the germline V gene, are MNHEY and SVGAGI. V gives up 7 bases and J gives up 3 bases, and the segment between their germline ends measures 13 bases. The cysteine opens and the phenylalanine closes a CDR3 of 13 amino acids. The retained sequence is limited to the CDR3, 39 bases, with the frame set at the first base. Selection of patients required sufficient residual fresh-frozen tumor tissue and over two years of available survival data. An isocitrate dehydrogenase mutation was not carried by any of the glioblastoma patients, although molecular status was otherwise variable. PBMC were collected before vaccination, two weeks after the third vaccination, and at tumor progression if tumor progression occurred. The Qiagen DNeasy Blood extraction Kit was used for extraction of genomic DNA. TCRB CDR3 regions were amplified from about 2 ug genomic DNA, or all available DNA if less, using the immunoSEQ assay. The multiplex PCR employed 60 forward primers targeting TCR V beta segments and 13 reverse primers targeting J beta segments. To estimate the number of reads per starting template, synthetic control templates were added to each sample at limiting dilution. The Illumina HiSeq System generated sequencing reads of 87 bp. For the original study's pipeline: PCR and sequencing errors were removed by a nearest neighbor algorithm that merged closely related sequences. TCR overlap was defined as the percentage of unique tumor TCR beta sequences that were also found in the peripheral blood of the same patient. TCRdb carries this immuneACCESS record with in-frame sequences only. Its versions omit some clonotypes, under half of them owing to an unresolved V gene in the studies checked, with the rest unexplained. That table is the source of V, J and clone size, and D and trimming were worked out from the DNA. Here the sample has roughly 82,000 clones; 85% to 90% occur a single time. 3.2% of the sample lies in the top ten.

The TCR was taken from a human donor with glioblastoma. This specimen consisted of blood, obtained before dendritic cell vaccination. Recombination joined TRBV6-5 with TRBJ2-7; 6 matching bases give a weak D call of TRBD1. The nucleotide sequence is TGTGCCAGCACCCCCGGGACAAACTACGAGCAGTACTTC. This translates into CASTPGTNYEQYF.